This T cell receptor (beta chain) comes out of a study of blood T cell repertoires in COVID-19. Across the whole study: The United States, Italy and Spain provided the acute and convalescent COVID-19 samples. T cells, B-cell-depleted T cells, or PBMCs provided the cDNA or gDNA that served as material.

Original processing notes: Nucleated cell counts were estimated from reference gene primer amplification. Produced via immunoSEQ multiplex PCR; TCRdb's table is partial and in-frame only. Clone size and the V and J calls come from that table; the DNA yielded D and trimming. The sample records some 210,000 clones, around 91% being singletons. The germline V gene has CDR1 LGHDT and CDR2 YNNKEL (reference sequence). V dropped 4 bases and J dropped 5 bases, with 9 bases sitting between them. This CDR3 has 13 residues. The clonotype was recovered from a woman in her 40s with acute or convalescent COVID-19. The chain employs TRBV3-1 (or the pseudogene TRBV3-2) and TRBJ1-5; D remains unclear. The material sequenced was peripheral blood. The DNA of the CDR3 is TGTGCCAGCAGCCCGCGTCAAGATCAGCCCCAGCATTTT. It translates to CASSPRQDQPQHF.